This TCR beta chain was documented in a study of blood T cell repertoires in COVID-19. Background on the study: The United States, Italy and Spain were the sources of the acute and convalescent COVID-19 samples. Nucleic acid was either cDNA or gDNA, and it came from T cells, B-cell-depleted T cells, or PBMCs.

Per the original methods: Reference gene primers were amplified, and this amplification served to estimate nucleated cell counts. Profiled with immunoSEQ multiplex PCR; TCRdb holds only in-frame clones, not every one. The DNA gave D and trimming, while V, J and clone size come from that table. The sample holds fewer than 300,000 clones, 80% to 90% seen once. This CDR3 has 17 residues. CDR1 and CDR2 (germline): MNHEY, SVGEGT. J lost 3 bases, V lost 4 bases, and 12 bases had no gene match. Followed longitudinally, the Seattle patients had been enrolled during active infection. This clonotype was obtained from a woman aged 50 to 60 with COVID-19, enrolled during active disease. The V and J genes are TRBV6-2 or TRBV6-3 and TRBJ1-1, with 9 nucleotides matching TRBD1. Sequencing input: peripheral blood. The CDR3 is CASSFSSRDREDTEAFF. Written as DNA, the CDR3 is TGTGCCAGCAGTTTCTCAAGCCGGGACAGGGAAGACACTGAAGCTTTCTTT.